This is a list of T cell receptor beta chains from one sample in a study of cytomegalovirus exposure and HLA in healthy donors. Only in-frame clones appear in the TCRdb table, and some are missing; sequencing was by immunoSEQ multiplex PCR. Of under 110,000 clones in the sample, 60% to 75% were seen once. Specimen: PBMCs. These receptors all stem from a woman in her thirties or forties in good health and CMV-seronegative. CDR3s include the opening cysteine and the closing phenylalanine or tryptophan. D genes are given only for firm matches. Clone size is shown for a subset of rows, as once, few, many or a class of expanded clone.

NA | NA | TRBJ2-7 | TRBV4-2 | CASSQEGRNIYEQYF | TGTGCCAGCAGCCAAGAGGGCCGGAACATCTACGAGCAGTACTTC
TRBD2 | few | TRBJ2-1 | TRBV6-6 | CASSPGAGGPNEQFF | TGTGCCAGCAGTCCGGGAGCGGGAGGGCCCAATGAGCAGTTCTTC
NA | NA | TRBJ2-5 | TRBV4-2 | CASSQDFRADQETQYF | TGTGCCAGCAGCCAAGATTTCCGCGCGGACCAAGAGACCCAGTACTTC
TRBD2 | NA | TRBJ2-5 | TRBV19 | CASSTQELAPQETQYF | TGTGCCAGTAGCACGCAGGAACTAGCGCCCCAAGAGACCCAGTACTTC
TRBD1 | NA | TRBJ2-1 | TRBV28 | CASSLQGASQRNEQFF | TGTGCCAGCAGTTTACAGGGGGCTAGCCAAAGAAATGAGCAGTTCTTC
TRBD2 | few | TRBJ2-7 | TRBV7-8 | CASSLEGLAVHEQYF | TGTGCCAGCAGCTTAGAGGGACTAGCGGTACACGAGCAGTACTTC
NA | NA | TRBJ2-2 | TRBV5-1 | CASSLGSGTGELFF | TGCGCCAGCAGCTTGGGATCGGGCACCGGGGAGCTGTTTTTT
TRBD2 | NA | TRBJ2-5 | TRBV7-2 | CASSLEPAGAPGTQYF | TGTGCCAGCAGCCTCGAGCCAGCGGGAGCCCCCGGGACCCAGTACTTC
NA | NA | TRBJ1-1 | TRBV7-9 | CASSLAQVNTEAFF | TGTGCCAGCAGCTTAGCACAGGTGAACACTGAAGCTTTCTTT
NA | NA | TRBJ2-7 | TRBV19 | CASSPSQGVVYEQYF | TGTGCCAGTAGTCCCAGTCAAGGGGTGGTATACGAGCAGTACTTC
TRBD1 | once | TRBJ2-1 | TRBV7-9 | CASSLGQGASNEQFF | TGTGCCAGCAGCTTAGGACAGGGGGCTAGCAATGAGCAGTTCTTC
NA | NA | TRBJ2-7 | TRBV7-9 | CASSQDKGVHEQYF | TGTGCCAGCAGCCAAGACAAAGGGGTCCACGAGCAGTACTTC
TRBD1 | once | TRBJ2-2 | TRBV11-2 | CASSSTGGADTGELFF | TGTGCCAGCAGCTCAACAGGGGGCGCGGACACCGGGGAGCTGTTTTTT
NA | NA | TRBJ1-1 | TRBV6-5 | CASSYDSNTEAFF | TGTGCCAGCAGCTATGACAGCAACACTGAAGCTTTCTTT
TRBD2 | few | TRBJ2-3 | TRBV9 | CASSGGTSGLSTDTQYF | TGTGCCAGCAGCGGTGGGACTAGCGGACTAAGCACAGATACGCAGTATTTT
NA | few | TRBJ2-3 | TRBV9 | CASSSSGFSTDTQYF | TGTGCCAGCAGCTCCAGCGGATTTAGCACAGATACGCAGTATTTT
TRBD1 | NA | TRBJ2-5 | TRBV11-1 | CASSPGTGEAETQYF | TGTGCCAGCAGCCCCGGGACAGGGGAGGCGGAGACCCAGTACTTC
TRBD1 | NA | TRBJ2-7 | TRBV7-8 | CASSQDRGLLYEQYF | TGTGCCAGCAGCCAGGACAGGGGTCTTCTTTACGAGCAGTACTTC
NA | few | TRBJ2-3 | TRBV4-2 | CASSQDLALDTQYF | TGTGCCAGCAGCCAAGATTTAGCGTTAGATACGCAGTATTTT
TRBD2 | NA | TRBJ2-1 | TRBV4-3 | CASSQGLAGGSYNEQFF | TGCGCCAGCAGCCAGGGACTAGCGGGGGGCTCCTACAATGAGCAGTTCTTC
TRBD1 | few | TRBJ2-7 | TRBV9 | CASSVGPDRDYEQYF | TGTGCCAGCAGCGTAGGTCCGGACAGGGACTACGAGCAGTACTTC
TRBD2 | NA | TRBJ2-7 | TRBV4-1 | CASSQLAGGSYEQYF | TGCGCCAGCAGCCAACTAGCGGGAGGGTCGTACGAGCAGTACTTC